These 20 T cell receptor beta chains were all obtained from the same sample, sequenced in a study of early T cells in non-severe SARS-CoV-2 infection. A single record per CDR3 protein comes from TCRdb applying MiXCR to the 5' RACE reads. The data show approximately 100,000 distinct CDR3 sequences, approximately 15% seen once. The specimen sequenced was whole blood. These receptors all come from an adult who was a healthcare worker with PCR-confirmed SARS-CoV-2 infection or an uninfected control (not recorded which).

This clonotype has at least ten counts. This chain connects TRBV6-2 or TRBV6-3 to TRBJ2-1; no clear D. The CDR3 totals 15 residues. Germline assignment: CDR1 MNHEY and CDR2 SVGEGT. V was pared by 7 bases and J by 4 bases, with 17 bases between. CDR3 residues: CASTLDTIPYNEQFF. The CDR3 nucleotides are TGTGCCAGCACCCTCGACACGATCCCTTACAATGAGCAGTTCTTC.

The genes are TRBV15 and TRBJ1-3, with D unresolved. The V and J ends lost 0 bases and 0 bases respectively, with 6 bases between them. CDR1 and CDR2 (germline): LNHNV, YYDKDF (reference sequence). This CDR3 has 15 residues. The CDR3 loop is CATSRDRGSGNTIYF. The CDR3 nucleotides are TGTGCCACCAGCAGAGATCGAGGCTCTGGAAACACCATATATTTT.

This clonotype came up a few times. V and J are TRBV25-1 and TRBJ1-4, with a tentative D call TRBD1 (5 bases). This CDR3 has 13 residues. Trimming stripped 6 bases from V and 8 bases from J, with 13 bases between. The V gene's germline CDR1 is MGHDK and CDR2 SYGVNS. The CDR3 loop reads CASSQGLGEKLFF. CDR3 DNA sequence: TGTGCCAGCAGCCAGGGCCTGGGGGAAAAACTGTTTTTT. The whole variable domain, remainder taken from reference TRBV25-1 and TRBJ1-4, is EADIYQTPRYLVIGTGKKITLECSQTMGHDKMYWYQQDPGMELHLIHYSYGVNSTEKGDLSSESTVSRIRTEHFPLTLESARPSHTSQYLCASSQGLGEKLFFGSGTQLSVL.

The V gene is TRBV11-2, the J gene TRBJ2-7, with 9 bases matching TRBD1. There are 16 residues in the CDR3. Germline CDR1 reads SGHAT; CDR2 reads FQNNGV. The V segment lost 5 bases and the J segment 3 bases; nucleotides outside the gene matches: 11. The CDR3 sequence is CASSGTGTGRRYEQYF. DNA of the CDR3: TGTGCCAGCAGCGGGACCGGGACAGGGAGACGCTACGAGCAGTACTTC.

The chain joins TRBV18 to TRBJ2-7; 8 bases line up with TRBD1. Germline V gene data show CDR1 as KGHSH and CDR2 as LQKENI. V was pared by 6 bases and J by 2 bases, with 9 bases of the junction left unmatched. This CDR3 is 15 amino acids long. CDR3 region: CASSLGQGQTYEQYF. CDR3 DNA sequence: TGTGCCAGCTCTCTCGGACAGGGACAGACCTACGAGCAGTACTTC.

This chain links TRBV4-1 with TRBJ1-1; tentatively, D is TRBD1 (5 bases). Per germline, CDR1 MGHRA and CDR2 YSYEKL. V was clipped by 0 bases and J by 0 bases, with 20 bases between them. The CDR3 totals 19 residues. The CDR3 nucleotides read TGCGCCAGCAGCCAAGATAGGGGTCGAGTACAGGCCCTGAACACTGAAGCTTTCTTT. Protein: CASSQDRGRVQALNTEAFF.

The genes are TRBV29-1 and TRBJ2-7; no firm D call. Trimming removed 2 bases from V and 2 bases from J, with 7 bases in between. CDR3 length: 12 amino acids. Germline V lookup: CDR1 SQVTM, CDR2 ANQGSEA. The chain's CDR3 is CSVENFPYEQYF. DNA of the CDR3: TGCAGCGTTGAAAACTTCCCCTACGAGCAGTACTTC.

This chain connects TRBV30 to TRBJ2-1; 8 nucleotides align to TRBD1. Trimming removed 3 bases from V and 3 bases from J; junction bases left unmatched: 7. The CDR3 sequence is 15 residues long. CDR1 and CDR2 from the germline V gene are GTSNPN and SVGIG (reference sequence). CDR3 sequence (DNA): TGTGCCTGGAGCCGGAACAGGGGGTACTACAATGAGCAGTTCTTC. Its translation: CAWSRNRGYYNEQFF.

This clonotype is categorized as medium-sized. The DNA of the CDR3 is TGTGCCAGCAGCTTGGGTCGTTCTAGCGCCGGGGAGCTGTTTTTT. Its protein is CASSLGRSSAGELFF. The chain uses TRBV5-4 and TRBJ2-2, with D perhaps TRBD2 (6 bases). CDR1 is SGHNT and CDR2 is YYREEE in the germline V gene (reference sequence). The ends were cut back, 0 bases at V and 6 bases at J, with 12 bases in the middle. The CDR3 totals 15 residues.

This clonotype was seen at least ten times. The chain combines TRBV20-1 with TRBJ2-2, with D uncertain. This CDR3 spans 13 amino acids. V shed 6 bases and J shed 4 bases, with 12 bases lying between them. Per germline, CDR1 DFQATT and CDR2 SNEGSKA (reference sequence). CDR3 sequence reads: CSAPNRGTGELFF. The CDR3 nucleotides are TGCAGTGCGCCCAACCGCGGCACCGGGGAGCTGTTTTTT.

This chain connects TRBV20-1 to TRBJ1-5, with D uncertain. CDR1 and CDR2 (germline): DFQATT, SNEGSKA (reference sequence). The V gene lost 5 bases and the J gene lost 0 bases, with 8 bases spanning the gap. The CDR3 extends over 13 amino acids. CDR3 sequence (DNA): TGCAGTGCTTTCGTAGATAGCAATCAGCCCCAGCATTTT. Translation: CSAFVDSNQPQHF.

The V and J genes are TRBV29-1 and TRBJ2-7, with D uncertain. V was pared by 4 bases and J by 2 bases, with 9 bases between. This CDR3 contains 12 residues. CDR1 and CDR2 from the germline V gene are SQVTM and ANQGSEA. CDR3 DNA sequence: TGCAGCGTTGTGGTGGGGACCTACGAGCAGTACTTC. Its translation is CSVVVGTYEQYF.

The chain uses TRBV27 and TRBJ1-5; 7 bases agree with TRBD1. Germline V gives CDR1 MNHEY, CDR2 SMNVEV (reference sequence). The V gene end was trimmed by 8 bases and the J gene end by 7 bases; junction bases not matched to a gene: 11. The CDR3 totals 14 residues. DNA for the CDR3: TGTGCCAGCGGAAGACAGGGAATCGGGCAGCCCCAGCATTTT. Its protein is CASGRQGIGQPQHF.

There are a few counts of this clonotype. J is TRBJ2-1 and V is TRBV11-2, with 9 bases identical to TRBD2. The length of the CDR3 is 16 residues. V was pared by 4 bases and J by 4 bases, with 8 bases of the junction left unmatched. Germline V gene sequence: CDR1 SGHAT, CDR2 FQNNGV. Here the CDR3 reads CASSSSLAGLYNEQFF. CDR3 nucleotides: TGTGCCAGCAGCTCTTCTCTAGCGGGATTATACAATGAGCAGTTCTTC.

The gene calls are TRBV2 and TRBJ2-7; a weak D match, TRBD1 (5 bases). Germline V gene lookup returns CDR1 SNHLY and CDR2 FYNNEI. Trimming removed 6 bases from V and 0 bases from J, with 18 bases in between. The CDR3 covers 16 residues. CDR3 protein: CASSKEQAFTSYEQYF. CDR3 sequence (DNA): TGTGCCAGCAGCAAGGAACAGGCCTTTACCTCCTACGAGCAGTACTTC.

The V call is TRBV5-1, the J call TRBJ2-1; TRBD2 agrees at 11 bases. The CDR3 runs to 15 residues. Germline V gives CDR1 SGHRS, CDR2 YFSETQ. Germline trimming cut 4 bases from V and 7 bases from J; bases unmatched to any gene: 7. This chain's CDR3 is CASSPPTSGRNEQFF. The CDR3 DNA follows: TGCGCCAGCAGCCCCCCCACTAGCGGGAGAAATGAGCAGTTCTTC.

The chain couples TRBV9 to TRBJ2-1; the match to TRBD2 covers 9 bases. V dropped 1 base and J dropped 8; count of bases not matched to a gene: 7. The CDR3 is 15 residues long. Germline V gives CDR1 SGDLS, CDR2 YYNGEE. The CDR3 sequence is CASSVRAGGADEQFF. CDR3 bases: TGTGCCAGCAGCGTACGGGCGGGAGGGGCGGATGAGCAGTTCTTC.

This clonotype has a handful of counts. The V gene is TRBV12-3 or TRBV12-4, the J gene TRBJ1-4; 10 bases map to TRBD1. With 6 bases clipped from V and 4 bases from J, the junction kept 14 bases outside the gene matches. The CDR3 runs 18 residues. For the CDR3, the DNA is TGTGCCAGCAGCCCTGACAGGGGGCAAAAGGCGATTAATGAAAAACTGTTTTTT. It is translated as CASSPDRGQKAINEKLFF.

This clonotype has just a few counts. This sequence joins TRBV20-1 and TRBJ2-1; the match to TRBD2 covers 10 bases. In germline, CDR1 is DFQATT, CDR2 SNEGSKA (reference sequence). The CDR3 totals 15 residues. Unmatched junction bases numbered 12, after V lost 6 bases and J lost 7 bases. CDR3 sequence: CSAVAGGSPGNEQFF. The CDR3 coding sequence is TGCAGTGCGGTAGCGGGAGGCTCCCCGGGGAATGAGCAGTTCTTC.

The rearrangement uses TRBV10-3 and TRBJ2-5, with 13 bases lining up with TRBD2. From germline, CDR1 is ENHRY and CDR2 SYGVKD. This CDR3 contains 13 residues. With 10 bases clipped from V and 3 bases from J, the junction kept 2 bases outside the gene matches. CDR3 sequence reads: CATGTSGKETQYF. The CDR3 nucleotides read TGTGCCACCGGGACTAGCGGGAAAGAGACCCAGTACTTC.